Listed below are T cell receptor beta chains from one sample, sequenced in a study of shared clonotypes between healthy human individuals. Here immunoSEQ multiplex PCR was the method, and the copy in TCRdb shows in-frame clones only, minus some. The sample carries fewer than 150,000 clones, more than 65% recorded once. The sample comprised memory CD8+ T cells sorted from blood. The receptors derive from a woman aged 25 to 39 in good health. CDR3s include the opening cysteine and the closing phenylalanine or tryptophan. A D gene is named only where the DNA matches it firmly. Rows give clone size only sometimes, using once, few, many, or a class for an expanded clone.

D: .; size: few; J: TRBJ1-2; V: TRBV27; DNA: TGTGCCAGCAGTACCTCCTCTCGGGACACAGACTATGGCTACACCTTC; CDR3: CASSTSSRDTDYGYTF
D: .; size: .; J: TRBJ1-2; V: TRBV5-1; DNA: TGCGCCAGCAGCCTACAGAGCTACTATGGCTACACCTTC; CDR3: CASSLQSYYGYTF
D: .; size: .; J: TRBJ2-5; V: TRBV27; DNA: TGTGCCAGCATCCCTCAGGGACTCCCTGGCGAGACCCAGTACTTC; CDR3: CASIPQGLPGETQYF
D: TRBD2; size: .; J: TRBJ2-6; V: TRBV6-4; DNA: TGTGCCAGCAGTGCTAGCGGGAGCTCTGGGGCCAACGTCCTGACTTTC; CDR3: CASSASGSSGANVLTF
D: TRBD2; size: .; J: TRBJ2-5; V: TRBV9; DNA: TGTGCCAGCAGCGTAGGTACGGGAGGCAGAGAGACCCAGTACTTC; CDR3: CASSVGTGGRETQYF
D: .; size: .; J: TRBJ1-1; V: TRBV5-1; DNA: TGCGCCAGCAGCTGGGCTAGCCGGGGCCTGGACACTGAAGCTTTCTTT; CDR3: CASSWASRGLDTEAFF
D: TRBD2; size: many; J: TRBJ2-7; V: TRBV29-1; DNA: TGCAGCGTCTGGGAGGGAAACGAGCAGTACTTC; CDR3: CSVWEGNEQYF
D: TRBD1; size: many; J: TRBJ2-7; V: TRBV7-3; DNA: TGTGCCAGCAGGAAGGACAGGGGGCCGCAGGACGAGCAGTACTTC; CDR3: CASRKDRGPQDEQYF
D: .; size: .; J: TRBJ1-1; V: TRBV30; DNA: TGTGCCTGGAGTGTACGGTTGGGGAACACTGAAGCTTTCTTT; CDR3: CAWSVRLGNTEAFF
D: .; size: many; J: TRBJ1-1; V: TRBV5-5; DNA: TGTGCCAGCCTCTCAAGGCTAACTGAAGCTTTCTTT; CDR3: CASLSRLTEAFF
D: .; size: .; J: TRBJ1-2; V: TRBV19; DNA: TGTGCCAGTAGTAGCGGACATTTTAACTATGGCTACACCTTC; CDR3: CASSSGHFNYGYTF
D: .; size: .; J: TRBJ2-3; V: TRBV7-6; DNA: TGTGCCAGCAGCACCCGCTGGGGAGATACGCAGTATTTT; CDR3: CASSTRWGDTQYF
D: .; size: once; J: TRBJ1-1; V: TRBV9; DNA: TGTGCCAGCAGCCCTAGTTGGGGGGACACTGAAGCTTTCTTT; CDR3: CASSPSWGDTEAFF
D: .; size: .; J: TRBJ2-1; V: TRBV27; DNA: TGTGCCACCCTCCCCCTGGGGGATAAACCCTACAATGAGCAGTTCTTC; CDR3: CATLPLGDKPYNEQFF
D: .; size: many; J: TRBJ1-5; V: TRBV19; DNA: TGTGCCAGTATAAGCCAGGGTGGCAATCAGCCCCAGCATTTT; CDR3: CASISQGGNQPQHF
D: TRBD1; size: .; J: TRBJ2-1; V: TRBV9; DNA: TGTGCCAGCAGCGCCCGGGACAGAAATTTGAATGAGCAGTTCTTC; CDR3: CASSARDRNLNEQFF
D: .; size: .; J: TRBJ2-1; V: TRBV19; DNA: TGTGCCAGTAGTATAGGCTTTTCCGGGAGCTCCTACAATGAGCAGTTCTTC; CDR3: CASSIGFSGSSYNEQFF
D: TRBD2; size: few; J: TRBJ2-1; V: TRBV4-2; DNA: TGTGCCAGCAGCCAAGAGGGGACTAGCGGGGGCTACAATGAGCAGTTCTTC; CDR3: CASSQEGTSGGYNEQFF
D: TRBD2; size: .; J: TRBJ2-2; V: TRBV4-1; DNA: TGCGCCAGCAGCCAAGATAATATGGCTAGCGGGAACACCGGGGAGCTGTTTTTT; CDR3: CASSQDNMASGNTGELFF
D: .; size: .; J: TRBJ2-7; V: TRBV27; DNA: TGTGCCAGCAGTTGGGCTAGCTCCTACGAGCAGTACTTC; CDR3: CASSWASSYEQYF
D: .; size: once; J: TRBJ1-1; V: TRBV7-9; DNA: TGTGCCAGCAGCACTTACCTGGGCATGAACACTGAAGCTTTCTTT; CDR3: CASSTYLGMNTEAFF
D: TRBD1; size: .; J: TRBJ1-2; V: TRBV5-1; DNA: TGCGCCAGCAGCCACACAAAAGGACAGGGTTTGGGAGGCTACACCTTC; CDR3: CASSHTKGQGLGGYTF
D: .; size: .; J: TRBJ1-2; V: TRBV5-6; DNA: TGTGCCAGCAGCGAGTTCGGGGACCACTATGGCTACACCTTC; CDR3: CASSEFGDHYGYTF
D: .; size: .; J: TRBJ2-1; V: TRBV5-1; DNA: TGCGCCAGCAGCTTGGAGGCCCCAACTGAGCAGTTCTTC; CDR3: CASSLEAPTEQFF
D: TRBD2; size: .; J: TRBJ2-1; V: TRBV4-2; DNA: TGTGCCAGCAGCTTGCCCCCTGACTGGGGAGGGTTCAATGAGCAGTTCTTC; CDR3: CASSLPPDWGGFNEQFF
D: TRBD1; size: .; J: TRBJ1-4; V: TRBV27; DNA: TGTGCCAGCAGTTTTCAGGGGGTGAGGGAAAAACTGTTTTTT; CDR3: CASSFQGVREKLFF
D: TRBD2; size: .; J: TRBJ2-1; V: TRBV29-1; DNA: TGCAGCGTTGACGGTGTTAGCGGGACCTCCAATGAGCAGTTCTTC; CDR3: CSVDGVSGTSNEQFF
D: .; size: .; J: TRBJ2-7; V: TRBV6-1; DNA: TGTGCCAGCAGTGAACGCGCCGGGAGTTCCTACGAGCAGTACTTC; CDR3: CASSERAGSSYEQYF
D: .; size: few; J: TRBJ2-1; V: TRBV27; DNA: TGTGCCAGCACTCCTAGGTTGTTAGGTCTCCCCCATGAGCAGTTCTTC; CDR3: CASTPRLLGLPHEQFF
D: .; size: .; J: TRBJ2-3; V: TRBV5-6; DNA: TGTGCCAGCAGCTTGGTGATCCGCACAGATACGCAGTATTTT; CDR3: CASSLVIRTDTQYF
D: .; size: many; J: TRBJ2-6; V: TRBV7-9; DNA: TGTGCCAGCAGCTTAGGTCTTTCTGGGGCCAACGTCCTGACTTTC; CDR3: CASSLGLSGANVLTF
D: TRBD1; size: .; J: TRBJ2-7; V: TRBV29-1; DNA: TGCAGCGTTGGGACAGGGGATTGGGGTAAGCAGTACTTC; CDR3: CSVGTGDWGKQYF
D: .; size: .; J: TRBJ2-7; V: TRBV28; DNA: TGTGCCAGCAGTAACAGGGCTTACGAGCAGTACTTC; CDR3: CASSNRAYEQYF
D: TRBD2; size: .; J: TRBJ2-2; V: TRBV4-1; DNA: TGCGCCAGCAACCACTTGGGGGGAGGGACGGGCTTCTCGAACACCGGGGAGCTGTTTTTT; CDR3: CASNHLGGGTGFSNTGELFF
D: .; size: .; J: TRBJ2-2; V: TRBV7-9; DNA: TGTGCCAGCAGCCTACGTACTAGTGTGCCCGGGGAGCTGTTTTTT; CDR3: CASSLRTSVPGELFF
D: .; size: few; J: TRBJ2-4; V: TRBV5-3; DNA: TGTGCCGGGGACACGCTGAACAAAAACATTCAGTACTTC; CDR3: CAGDTLNKNIQYF
D: .; size: .; J: TRBJ2-3; V: TRBV2; DNA: TGTGCCAGCAGTTCCGGAGGAATGTGGACAGATACGCAGTATTTT; CDR3: CASSSGGMWTDTQYF
D: .; size: many; J: TRBJ1-4; V: TRBV28; DNA: TGTGCCAGTAAAGCCGTGGAGGCAACTAATGAAAAACTGTTTTTT; CDR3: CASKAVEATNEKLFF
D: TRBD2; size: .; J: TRBJ2-7; V: TRBV4-2; DNA: TGTGCCAGCAGCCAGGTCACCGGGACTAGCGGGGCCGAGCAGTACTTC; CDR3: CASSQVTGTSGAEQYF
D: TRBD2; size: .; J: TRBJ2-7; V: TRBV5-4; DNA: TGTGCCAGCAGCTTGGACTTCGGCGGGAGGAATTACGAGCAGTACTTC; CDR3: CASSLDFGGRNYEQYF
D: .; size: few; J: TRBJ2-7; V: TRBV7-6; DNA: TGTGCCAGCAGTGTTTCAGTCGGGAATTACGAGCAGTACTTC; CDR3: CASSVSVGNYEQYF
D: TRBD2; size: .; J: TRBJ2-2; V: TRBV4-1; DNA: TGCGCCAGCAGCCAAACTCGGTGGGGGAGGGCCGTCACCGGGGAGCTGTTTTTT; CDR3: CASSQTRWGRAVTGELFF
D: TRBD1; size: many; J: TRBJ2-2; V: TRBV28; DNA: TGTGCCAGCACTCCGAGGGACAGGGTAACCGGGGAGCTGTTTTTT; CDR3: CASTPRDRVTGELFF
D: .; size: .; J: TRBJ2-1; V: TRBV4-1; DNA: TGCGCCAGCAGCCAAGAAGGGCCCCCTTTCTTC; CDR3: CASSQEGPPFF
D: TRBD2; size: .; J: TRBJ2-1; V: TRBV6-6; DNA: TGTGCCAGCAGTCCGAGAATAGCGGGAGGACGCAATGAGCAGTTCTTC; CDR3: CASSPRIAGGRNEQFF
D: .; size: .; J: TRBJ2-7; V: TRBV14; DNA: TGTGCCAGCAGCCGGGGGGAGTCGGGTGTGAGCGAGCAGTACTTC; CDR3: CASSRGESGVSEQYF
D: TRBD2; size: .; J: TRBJ2-4; V: TRBV27; DNA: TGTGCCAGCAGTTTTCTGGCGGGAGGTAGAGACATTCAGTACTTC; CDR3: CASSFLAGGRDIQYF
D: .; size: .; J: TRBJ2-3; V: TRBV11-3; DNA: TGTGCCAGCAGCTTAGATCACAGGGATAAGCAGTATTTT; CDR3: CASSLDHRDKQYF
D: .; size: .; J: TRBJ1-1; V: TRBV2; DNA: TGTGCCAGCAGGACGAACACTGAAGCTTTCTTT; CDR3: CASRTNTEAFF
D: TRBD2; size: .; J: TRBJ2-7; V: TRBV28; DNA: TGTGCCAGCAGGGTGACTAGCTCGGAGGAGCAGTACTTC; CDR3: CASRVTSSEEQYF
D: .; size: few; J: TRBJ1-5; V: TRBV6-8; DNA: TGTGCCAGCACCCCGGACCCCGATAGCAATCAGCCCCAGCATTTT; CDR3: CASTPDPDSNQPQHF
D: .; size: .; J: TRBJ2-2; V: TRBV4-3; DNA: TGCGCCAGCAGCCAAGGGACCGGGGAGCTGTTTTTT; CDR3: CASSQGTGELFF
D: .; size: .; J: TRBJ2-2; V: TRBV5-4; DNA: TGTGCCAGCAGCTTGCCAGCTGTCACCGGGGAGCTGTTTTTT; CDR3: CASSLPAVTGELFF
D: .; size: .; J: TRBJ2-7; V: TRBV11-2; DNA: TGTGCCAGCAGTTCAAGACTGGGCGAGCAGTACTTC; CDR3: CASSSRLGEQYF
D: .; size: .; J: TRBJ2-3; V: TRBV25-1; DNA: TGTGCCAGCAGCTTAGAATGGGCAGGGGGGAGCACAGATACGCAGTATTTT; CDR3: CASSLEWAGGSTDTQYF